These T cell receptor beta chains were read from a single sample in a study of T cell changes during pregnancy in multiple sclerosis. Data came from immunoSEQ multiplex PCR; TCRdb stores just in-frame clones and leaves some out. The data show about 20,000 clones, roughly nine tenths seen once. The starting material was CD8+ T cells from peripheral blood mononuclear cells, obtained after pregnancy. All receptors come from a female donor in good health, enrolled as a control in a pregnancy study. The CDR3 runs from the conserved cysteine through the conserved F or W. A D gene is named only where the DNA matches it firmly. Clone size is given for some rows only: seen once, a few or many times, or a class if the clone is expanded.

j_gene | v_gene | d_gene | abundance | CDR3aa | CDR3nt
TRBJ2-7 | TRBV6-1 | . | . | CASGVGPGDEQYF | TGTGCCAGCGGAGTAGGGCCGGGGGACGAGCAGTACTTC
TRBJ1-1 | TRBV27 | . | once | CASRSVAYRAFF | TGTGCCAGCAGAAGTGTCGCGTACCGAGCTTTCTTT
TRBJ2-2 | TRBV25-1 | TRBD1 | . | CASSEFVGTANTGELFF | TGTGCCAGCAGTGAATTCGTAGGGACAGCGAACACCGGGGAGCTGTTTTTT
TRBJ2-1 | TRBV29-1 | TRBD1 | . | CSVHLTGGFYNEQFF | TGCAGCGTTCACCTGACAGGGGGATTCTACAATGAGCAGTTCTTC
TRBJ2-3 | TRBV30 | . | . | CAWRATPGTDTQYF | TGTGCCTGGAGAGCTACCCCGGGCACAGATACGCAGTATTTT
TRBJ2-3 | TRBV9 | TRBD2 | . | CASSVTSGLAGDTQYF | TGTGCCAGCAGCGTAACCTCGGGACTAGCGGGAGATACGCAGTATTTT
TRBJ2-3 | TRBV30 | . | . | CAWRDRGPQTYTDTQYF | TGTGCCTGGAGGGATCGTGGGCCGCAAACGTACACAGATACGCAGTATTTT
TRBJ2-3 | TRBV4-2 | TRBD2 | once | CASSQGLPEDQDTQYF | TGTGCCAGCAGCCAGGGACTACCTGAGGATCAAGATACGCAGTATTTT
TRBJ1-1 | TRBV10-3 | TRBD1 | . | CAISESGGPLNTEAFF | TGTGCCATCAGTGAGTCAGGGGGCCCGCTGAACACTGAAGCTTTCTTT
TRBJ2-3 | TRBV13 | . | . | CASSLGQMSGNTDTQYF | TGTGCCAGCAGCTTAGGGCAGATGAGCGGAAACACAGATACGCAGTATTTT
TRBJ2-2 | TRBV19 | TRBD1 | . | CASIPWTGSNTGELFF | TGTGCCAGTATCCCTTGGACAGGGTCGAACACCGGGGAGCTGTTTTTT
TRBJ2-7 | TRBV27 | . | once | CASSVTGGEQYF | TGTGCCAGCAGTGTGACAGGAGGCGAGCAGTACTTC
TRBJ2-3 | TRBV18 | . | . | CASSPISGGTSTDTQYF | TGTGCCAGCTCACCAATCTCGGGCGGGACTAGCACAGATACGCAGTATTTT
TRBJ1-5 | TRBV7-8 | TRBD1 | . | CASSSLGTANQPQHF | TGTGCCAGCAGCTCGCTCGGGACAGCCAATCAGCCCCAGCATTTT
TRBJ1-1 | TRBV7-9 | TRBD1 | . | CASRHLTGAGTEAFF | TGTGCCAGCAGACACCTGACAGGGGCGGGAACTGAAGCTTTCTTT
TRBJ1-5 | TRBV27 | TRBD1 | . | CASSSRQGRNQPQHF | TGTGCCAGCAGTTCCCGACAGGGTCGCAATCAGCCCCAGCATTTT
TRBJ2-3 | TRBV19 | TRBD2 | . | CASSIRAQRGGLTDTQYF | TGTGCCAGTAGTATAAGGGCCCAGCGGGGGGGCTTGACAGATACGCAGTATTTT
TRBJ2-7 | TRBV30 | . | . | CAWSAGGTYEQYF | TGTGCCTGGAGTGCCGGGGGAACCTACGAGCAGTACTTC
TRBJ2-1 | TRBV4-2 | TRBD2 | . | CASSQVLAGATGQFF | TGTGCCAGCAGCCAGGTACTAGCGGGAGCCACAGGGCAGTTCTTC
TRBJ2-1 | TRBV27 | TRBD1 | . | CASSWPGQGVNEQFF | TGTGCCAGCAGTTGGCCGGGACAGGGTGTTAATGAGCAGTTCTTC
TRBJ2-5 | TRBV7-2 | TRBD2 | . | CASSLGLAGGYQETQYF | TGTGCCAGCAGCTTGGGACTAGCGGGGGGATACCAAGAGACCCAGTACTTC
TRBJ2-1 | TRBV6-6 | . | . | CASDDTSLNNEQFF | TGTGCCAGCGATGACACCTCCTTAAACAATGAGCAGTTCTTC
TRBJ1-5 | TRBV4-3 | TRBD1 | . | CASSQLTGENQPQHF | TGCGCCAGCAGCCAGCTGACAGGGGAAAATCAGCCCCAGCATTTT
TRBJ2-5 | TRBV11-2 | . | . | CASSLGGGSLETQYF | TGTGCCAGCAGCTTAGGGGGCGGCTCGTTGGAGACCCAGTACTTC
TRBJ2-7 | TRBV5-1 | . | . | CASSLGTGPRYEQYF | TGCGCCAGCAGCTTGGGAACAGGACCCAGGTACGAGCAGTACTTC
TRBJ2-1 | TRBV11-2 | . | . | CASYPGPSNEQFF | TGTGCCAGCTACCCAGGGCCTTCAAATGAGCAGTTCTTC
TRBJ1-2 | TRBV4-2 | TRBD1 | . | CASSQDRDSLYGYTF | TGTGCCAGCAGCCAAGATAGGGACAGCTTGTATGGCTACACCTTC
TRBJ1-4 | TRBV9 | TRBD1 | . | CASSVERTGEWEKLFF | TGTGCCAGCAGCGTAGAAAGGACAGGGGAGTGGGAAAAACTGTTTTTT
TRBJ2-5 | TRBV19 | . | . | CASSIAVRGETQYF | TGTGCCAGTAGTATAGCGGTTAGGGGGGAGACCCAGTACTTC
TRBJ1-5 | TRBV19 | . | . | CASSIEHRNQPQHF | TGTGCCAGTAGTATTGAACACCGCAATCAGCCCCAGCATTTT
TRBJ2-2 | TRBV6-5 | TRBD2 | once | CATVAGGGTGELFF | TGTGCCACCGTAGCGGGGGGGGGCACCGGGGAGCTGTTTTTT
TRBJ2-1 | TRBV9 | . | . | CASSPTAAGEQFF | TGTGCCAGCAGCCCGACAGCCGCAGGTGAGCAGTTCTTC
TRBJ1-1 | TRBV29-1 | . | . | CSVEWGENTEAFF | TGCAGCGTTGAATGGGGGGAGAACACTGAAGCTTTCTTT
TRBJ2-3 | TRBV9 | TRBD1 | . | CASSDHRVQGEDTQYF | TGTGCCAGCAGCGACCACCGGGTGCAGGGGGAGGATACGCAGTATTTT
TRBJ2-5 | TRBV7-2 | . | few | CASSLALRPQETQYF | TGTGCCAGCAGCTTAGCTTTGCGGCCTCAAGAGACCCAGTACTTC
TRBJ2-1 | TRBV10-1 | TRBD1 | . | CASSDRGQGLNEQFF | TGCGCCAGCAGTGATAGGGGACAGGGTCTCAATGAGCAGTTCTTC
TRBJ2-1 | TRBV7-8 | . | . | CASSAGPGAEQFF | TGTGCCAGCAGCGCGGGACCTGGGGCTGAGCAGTTCTTC
TRBJ2-7 | TRBV6-1 | . | once | CASSDWDLAYEQYF | TGTGCCAGCAGCGATTGGGACTTGGCCTACGAGCAGTACTTC
TRBJ1-2 | TRBV4-3 | TRBD1 | . | CASSQDIRTGFEGYTF | TGCGCCAGCAGCCAAGATATAAGGACAGGGTTTGAGGGCTACACCTTC
TRBJ1-2 | TRBV13 | TRBD1 | . | CASSLGQGSFYGYTF | TGTGCCAGCAGCTTGGGACAGGGGTCTTTCTATGGCTACACCTTC
TRBJ2-2 | TRBV19 | . | . | CASIRAGELFF | TGTGCCAGTATCAGGGCGGGGGAGCTGTTTTTT
TRBJ2-2 | TRBV5-8 | . | . | CGGLSTGELFF | TGCGGAGGCCTCTCCACCGGGGAGCTGTTTTTT
TRBJ2-3 | TRBV6-5 | TRBD2 | . | CASTPGTSGTDTQYF | TGTGCCAGCACCCCCGGGACTAGCGGGACAGATACGCAGTATTTT
TRBJ2-7 | TRBV18 | TRBD2 | . | CASSPRTSGQGEQYF | TGTGCCAGCTCACCGAGGACTAGCGGCCAAGGGGAGCAGTACTTC
TRBJ1-2 | TRBV7-9 | . | . | CASSHMTDGYTF | TGTGCCAGCAGCCACATGACAGATGGCTACACCTTC